This T cell receptor beta chain was sequenced during a study of T cell responses to AZD1222 COVID-19 vaccine. Method: immunoSEQ multiplex PCR; TCRdb's copy keeps in-frame clones and lacks some. The data contain 130,000 to 150,000 clones, roughly 94% of them singletons. Germline V gene lookup returns CDR1 SGHNT and CDR2 YENEEA. The length of the CDR3 is 18 residues. V dropped 1 base and J dropped 6; count of bases not matched to a gene: 14. The origin of this receptor is an adult in good health. The chain recombines TRBV11-3 with TRBJ2-2, with 7 nucleotides matching TRBD1. This sample comprised peripheral blood, obtained on day 0 of AZD1222 vaccination. The CDR3 DNA sequence: TGTGCCAGCAGCTTAGGGGCCCGGACAGGTATTTTCGCCGGGGAGCTGTTTTTT. Translating it yields CASSLGARTGIFAGELFF.